Below are 26 T cell receptor beta chains sequenced from a single sample in a study of CD8 T cells in Susac syndrome (dated by TCRdb to the late 2010s). The library was made by the immunoSEQ multiplex PCR assay. RNA was extracted using the RNeasy kit, and about 0.45 to 1 ug of the RNA was reverse transcribed with random hexamers. The public reads were quality trimmed at Q25 with fastp and then assembled into clones with MiXCR by TCRdb, keeping productive beta chains. All rows with the same CDR3 protein become a single entry with the most common DNA and genes. Present in this sample are some 120,000 distinct CDR3 sequences, nearly 95% of which were seen just once. Jointly, the top ten make up more than 0.095% of the sample. Input material: CD4+ T cells from PBMCs. These receptor sequences come from a human donor in good health.

The chain uses TRBV5-4 and TRBJ2-5; no firm D call. The CDR3 sequence is 14 residues long. Germline CDR1 reads SGHNT; CDR2 reads YYREEE (reference sequence). V dropped 1 base and J dropped 5 bases, with 12 bases sitting between them. CDR3 sequence: CASSLQSYSETQYF. As DNA, the CDR3 is TGTGCCAGCAGCTTGCAGTCATATTCCGAGACCCAGTACTTC.

V gene TRBV3-1 combines with J gene TRBJ2-3, with no clear D. Trimming removed 4 bases at V and 11 bases at J, with 16 bases between. The CDR3 contains 13 residues. Germline loops: CDR1 LGHDT, CDR2 YNNKEL (reference sequence). DNA of the CDR3: TGTGCCAGCAGCCCGTTAGAGGCAACTGGGCAGTATTTT. Encoded protein: CASSPLEATGQYF.

Only a few counts were recorded for this clonotype. This chain connects TRBV12-3 or TRBV12-4 to TRBJ2-3; D gene ambiguous. The CDR3 spans 14 residues. Trimming removed 1 base from V and 0 bases from J, with 5 bases in between. The CDR3 is CASSLGLSTDTQYF. CDR3 in DNA: TGTGCCAGCAGTTTAGGACTTAGCACAGATACGCAGTATTTT.

The chain couples TRBV20-1 to TRBJ1-1, with 10 bases identical to TRBD1. V lost 3 bases to trimming and J lost 4 bases; unmatched junction nucleotides: 8. The germline gives CDR1 DFQATT, CDR2 SNEGSKA (reference sequence). The CDR3 extends over 15 amino acids. CDR3 nucleotides: TGCAGTGCTAGTATCCCGGGACAGGGGATCACTGAAGCTTTCTTT. Its protein product is CSASIPGQGITEAFF.

This chain joins TRBV28 and TRBJ2-1; the match to TRBD2 covers 11 bases. V was clipped by 5 bases and J by 12 bases; unmatched bases: 12. CDR1 and CDR2 from the germline V gene are MDHEN and SYDVKM. This CDR3 is 15 amino acids long. The CDR3 DNA sequence: TGTGCCAGCAGTCGTTTAGCGGGAGGGCCAGAGAGGCAGTTCTTC. Its translation is CASSRLAGGPERQFF.

This chain uses TRBV3-1 with TRBJ2-7; a weak D match, TRBD2 (5 bases). Trimming shortened V by 5 bases and J by 6 bases, and 11 bases separated the two germline ends. This CDR3 contains 12 residues. CDR1 is LGHDT, CDR2 YNNKEL, per germline (reference sequence). CDR3: CASSDTSSEQYF. DNA for the CDR3: TGTGCCAGCAGCGATACTAGTTCCGAGCAGTACTTC.

The gene calls are TRBV15 and TRBJ2-7; D possibly uses TRBD1 or TRBD2 (6 bases each). Germline CDR1 LNHNV, CDR2 YYDKDF (reference sequence). This CDR3 has 15 amino acids. V lost 2 bases to trimming and J lost 2 bases, with 13 bases between them. CDR3 sequence reads: CATSRRSGATYEQYF. In nucleotides, the CDR3 is TGTGCCACCAGCAGACGCTCGGGGGCAACCTACGAGCAGTACTTC.

The rearrangement links TRBV4-2 to TRBJ1-2; TRBD1 aligns across 9 bases. The CDR3 is 17 amino acids. V gave up 0 bases and J gave up 8 bases; unmatched junction bases: 13. CDR1 is LGHNA and CDR2 is YNFKEQ in the germline V gene. CDR3 coding DNA: TGTGCCAGCAGCCAAGAAGGGAGGACAGGGGAAGTAGGGGGCTACACCTTC. The encoded protein is CASSQEGRTGEVGGYTF.

This clonotype was seen just once. This rearrangement joins TRBV28 to TRBJ2-3; tentative D call: TRBD1 (5 bases). The CDR3 totals 15 residues. Per germline, CDR1 MDHEN and CDR2 SYDVKM. V was trimmed by 6 bases and J by 3 bases, leaving 16 bases between them. The CDR3 spells CASSPLGQGTDTQYF. The CDR3 DNA sequence: TGTGCCAGCAGCCCCCTGGGTCAGGGAACAGATACGCAGTATTTT. Filled out from reference TRBV28 and TRBJ2-3, the complete variable domain reads DVKVTQSSRYLVKRTGEKVFLECVQDMDHENMFWYRQDPGLGLRLIYFSYDVKMKEKGDIPEGYSVSREKKERFSLILESASTNQTSMYLCASSPLGQGTDTQYFGPGTRLTVL.

J is TRBJ2-3 and V is TRBV27, with 12 bases aligning to TRBD2. CDR3 length equals 17 residues. V lost 2 bases to trimming and J lost 1 base; unmatched junction nucleotides: 4. CDR1 is MNHEY and CDR2 is SMNVEV in the germline V gene (reference sequence). The DNA for the CDR3 is TGTGCCAGCAGTTTACTAGCGGGAGGGTTTCGCACAGATACGCAGTATTTT. Protein: CASSLLAGGFRTDTQYF.

The genes are TRBV7-7 and TRBJ2-6; D may be TRBD2 (6 bases). Germline V gives CDR1 SSHAT, CDR2 FNYEAQ (reference sequence). The CDR3 covers 15 residues. The CDR3 DNA is TGTGCTAGCGGTACAGGAGGTAGTGGGGCCAACGTCCTGACTTTC. This gives the protein CASGTGGSGANVLTF.

The rearrangement joins TRBV6-4 to TRBJ2-1; 7 bases are shared with TRBD1. The V gene's germline CDR1 is MRHNA and CDR2 SNTAGT. With V trimmed by 4 bases and J by 6 bases, 3 bases remained unmatched. The length of the CDR3 is 13 residues. CDR3 DNA: TGTGCCAGCAGTGCCGACAGGGTCAATGAGCAGTTCTTC. It yields the protein CASSADRVNEQFF.

This sequence joins TRBV7-9 and TRBJ2-6; 12 nucleotides align to TRBD2. The CDR3 is made up of 18 amino acids. J lost 3 bases, V lost 4 bases, and 7 bases had no gene match. Germline CDR1 SEHNR, CDR2 FQNEAQ (reference sequence). The CDR3 here is CASSYRLAGDGGANVLTF. CDR3 DNA sequence: TGTGCCAGCAGCTACCGACTAGCGGGAGATGGTGGGGCCAACGTCCTGACTTTC.

The rearrangement joins TRBV2 to TRBJ1-5; weak D call: TRBD1 (6 bases). In germline, CDR1 is SNHLY, CDR2 FYNNEI. This CDR3 is 14 amino acids long. The V and J ends lost 6 bases and 3 bases respectively, with 12 bases between them. CDR3 sequence (DNA): TGTGCCAGCAGGCTACAGGGTATCAATCAGCCCCAGCATTTT. Its translation: CASRLQGINQPQHF.

The chain combines TRBV9 with TRBJ2-2, with 7 bases identical to TRBD1. The J segment lost 6 bases and the V segment lost 3 bases, leaving 2 bases of the junction unmatched. CDR1 SGDLS and CDR2 YYNGEE come from the germline V gene. CDR3 size: 13 residues. The DNA for the CDR3 is TGTGCCAGCAGCGGACAGGGTCCCGGGGAGCTGTTTTTT. Protein: CASSGQGPGELFF.

This clonotype appeared a few times. Germline and junction disagree at one end, which may indicate a read error. The J gene is TRBJ2-1, the V gene TRBV29-1, with TRBD1 as a possible D gene (6 bases). The CDR3 is 13 residues long. Germline-derived CDR1 and CDR2 are SQVTM and ANQGSEA. For the CDR3, the DNA is TGCAGCGTTGATCAGGGGTCCTCCAATGAGCAGTTCTTC. The encoded protein is CSVDQGSSNEQFF.

This CDR3 is CSARDLRSSTDTQYF. In DNA form, the CDR3 reads TGCAGTGCTAGAGATCTGAGATCTAGCACAGATACGCAGTATTTT. V usage is TRBV20-1 and J usage is TRBJ2-3; D uncertain. Between the trimmed V and J ends, which lost 0 bases and 0 bases, there was a span of 10 bases. This CDR3 spans 15 amino acids. Per germline, CDR1 DFQATT and CDR2 SNEGSKA (reference sequence).

The chain is built from TRBV28 and TRBJ2-5, with 11 bases lining up with TRBD2. The germline CDR1 and CDR2 sequences are MDHEN and SYDVKM. The CDR3 runs to 15 residues. The J segment lost 5 bases and the V segment lost 6 bases, leaving 8 bases of the junction unmatched. CDR3: CASSLTSGRWETQYF. The CDR3 region has the DNA TGTGCCAGCAGCCTAACTAGCGGGAGATGGGAGACCCAGTACTTC.

This clonotype was counted only a few times. The genes are TRBV4-2 and TRBJ2-4; 12 bases map to TRBD2. CDR3 length: 16 residues. V lost 5 bases and J lost 3; bases outside the gene matches: 5. In germline, CDR1 is LGHNA, CDR2 YNFKEQ. This CDR3 reads CASSLTSGSVKNIQYF. The CDR3 DNA sequence: TGTGCCAGCAGCTTGACTAGCGGGAGCGTCAAAAACATTCAGTACTTC.

This rearrangement joins TRBV5-1 to TRBJ1-2, with TRBD1 as a possible D gene (6 bases). Trimming removed 0 bases from V and 7 bases from J, with 13 bases in between. CDR1 SGHRS and CDR2 YFSETQ come from the germline V gene. This CDR3 is built from 14 residues. CDR3 DNA: TGCGCCAGCAGCTTGGACCACAGGGCAGGTGGCTACACCTTC. Protein product: CASSLDHRAGGYTF.

In this sample, this clonotype turned up once. The chain links TRBV24-1 to TRBJ2-1, with D tentatively TRBD2 (6 bases). This CDR3 comprises 15 residues. The V end was cut by 5 bases, the J end by 4 bases, with 14 bases between. Germline CDR1 KGHDR, CDR2 SFDVKD. The CDR3 bases are TGTGCCACCAGTGTCCGGGGGAGCGGGTACAATGAGCAGTTCTTC. This codes for CATSVRGSGYNEQFF.

The chain recombines TRBV7-9 with TRBJ2-6, with 8 positions matching TRBD1. The ends lost 5 bases at V and 4 bases at J; junction bases unmatched: 16. The CDR3 is 19 amino acids. The germline gives CDR1 SEHNR, CDR2 FQNEAQ (reference sequence). DNA of the CDR3: TGTGCCAGCAGCAATGTTAGAGGACAGGGCCCGCTCGGGGCCAACGTCCTGACTTTC. This codes for CASSNVRGQGPLGANVLTF.

The chain employs TRBV20-1 and TRBJ1-5, with D hard to call. Per the germline V gene, CDR1 is DFQATT and CDR2 is SNEGSKA (reference sequence). There are 12 residues in the CDR3. V shed 7 bases and J shed 2 bases, with 9 bases lying between them. CDR3 nucleotides: TGCAGTGGGCGTAATGGCAATCAGCCCCAGCATTTT. Translating it yields CSGRNGNQPQHF.

The chain has TRBV6-5 and TRBJ2-1; D is possibly TRBD1 (5 bases). The length of the CDR3 is 12 residues. Germline V gene sequence: CDR1 MNHEY, CDR2 SVGAGI. Trimming stripped 11 bases from V and 6 bases from J, with 14 bases between. CDR3 bases: TGTGCCGCCCAGGGCCCCCGCAATGAGCAGTTCTTC. It encodes CAAQGPRNEQFF.

The CDR3 DNA follows: TGTGCCAGCAGAGAGACAGCGAACACTGAAGCTTTCTTT. Translating it yields CASRETANTEAFF. The V gene is TRBV6-2 or TRBV6-3, the J gene TRBJ1-1, with D perhaps matching TRBD1 (5 bases). Per the germline V gene, CDR1 is MNHEY and CDR2 is SVGEGT. This CDR3 comprises 13 residues. Trimming took 6 bases from V and 1 from J, leaving 9 bases between them.

The J gene is TRBJ1-3, the V gene TRBV3-1, with TRBD1 matching 7 bases. Looked up from germline, CDR1 is LGHDT and CDR2 is YNNKEL (reference sequence). The trim removed 1 base at V and 4 bases at J, leaving 7 bases unmatched. The CDR3 is 16 residues long. The CDR3 nucleotides read TGTGCCAGCAGCCAAGGGGGACAGATAATCGGAAACACCATATATTTT. It is translated as CASSQGGQIIGNTIYF.